This T cell receptor beta chain was found in a study of blood T cell repertoires in COVID-19. Study at large: Specimens from acute and convalescent COVID-19 originated in the United States, Italy and Spain. T cells, B-cell-depleted T cells, or PBMCs supplied cDNA or gDNA.

V dropped 6 bases and J dropped 0 bases, with 9 bases sitting between them. Germline lookup yields CDR1 MNHEY and CDR2 SVGAGI. The CDR3 extends over 14 amino acids. One Seattle source followed patients from active infection through their disease course. The authors' processing: The assay estimated nucleated cells by amplifying reference gene primers. Profiling relied on immunoSEQ multiplex PCR, and the TCRdb table lists in-frame clones only, not all of them. V and J calls and clone size are copied from that table; D and trimming were computed from the DNA. The table shows 65,000 to 85,000 clones, with approximately 86% occurring only once.

The chain employs TRBV6-5 and TRBJ1-3; D gene ambiguous. The receptor comes from an elderly man with COVID-19, enrolled during active disease. Sequenced: peripheral blood. CDR3 bases: TGTGCCAGCAGCAACCGGGGCTCTGGAAACACCATATATTTT. Its protein is CASSNRGSGNTIYF.